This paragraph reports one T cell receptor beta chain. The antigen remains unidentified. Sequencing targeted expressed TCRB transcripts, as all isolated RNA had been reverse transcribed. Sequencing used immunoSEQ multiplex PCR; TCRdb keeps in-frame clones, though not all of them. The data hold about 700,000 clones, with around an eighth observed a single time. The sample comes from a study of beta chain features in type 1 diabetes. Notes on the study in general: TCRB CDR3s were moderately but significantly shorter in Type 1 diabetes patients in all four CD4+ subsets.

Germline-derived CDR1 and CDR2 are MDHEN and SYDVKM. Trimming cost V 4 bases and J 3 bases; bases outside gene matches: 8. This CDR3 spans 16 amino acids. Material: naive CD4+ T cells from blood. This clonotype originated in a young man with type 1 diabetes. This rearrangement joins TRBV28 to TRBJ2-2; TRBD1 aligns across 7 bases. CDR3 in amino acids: CASSSDRLLYTGELFF. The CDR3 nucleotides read TGTGCCAGCAGTTCGGACAGGCTATTATACACCGGGGAGCTGTTTTTT. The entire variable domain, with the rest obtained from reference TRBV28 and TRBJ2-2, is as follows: DVKVTQSSRYLVKRTGEKVFLECVQDMDHENMFWYRQDPGLGLRLIYFSYDVKMKEKGDIPEGYSVSREKKERFSLILESASTNQTSMYLCASSSDRLLYTGELFFGEGSRLTVL.